Presented here are 6 T cell receptor beta chains from one specimen sequenced in a study of PD-1 blockade in classical Hodgkin lymphoma. Indicated time point: newly diagnosed, previously untreated cHL patient sample. Profiling relied on immunoSEQ multiplex PCR, and the TCRdb table lists in-frame clones only, not all of them. The sample consists of about 47,000 clones, approximately 90% of them appearing once. Material: peripheral blood mononuclear cells (PBMCs). All receptors derive from a human donor with classical Hodgkin lymphoma.

The chain joins TRBV2 to TRBJ1-2; no clear D. The CDR3 is 11 amino acids. V was trimmed by 6 bases and J by 2 bases, leaving 4 bases between them. Germline assignment: CDR1 SNHLY and CDR2 FYNNEI. The CDR3 sequence: CASRVNYGYTF. The CDR3, as DNA: TGTGCCAGCAGGGTCAACTATGGCTACACCTTC. The full variable domain, in which reference TRBV2 and TRBJ1-2 provide the parts outside the CDR3, is EPEVTQTPSHQVTQMGQEVILRCVPISNHLYFYWYRQILGQKVEFLVSFYNNEISEKSEIFDDQFSVERPDGSNFTLKIRSTKLEDSAMYFCASRVNYGYTFGSGTRLTVV.

This clone was recorded once. The chain links TRBV5-6 to TRBJ2-7, with 11 bases aligning to TRBD2. Trimming at V came to 5 bases and at J to 6 bases, leaving 16 bases not matched to a gene. This CDR3 is 17 amino acids long. The V gene's germline CDR1 is SGHDT and CDR2 YYEEEE. The CDR3 DNA is TGTGCCAGCAGACCAGAAGCACTAGCGGGAGACTCCCTCGAGCAGTACTTC. Translation gives CASRPEALAGDSLEQYF. The full variable domain, rest sourced from reference TRBV5-6 and TRBJ2-7, is DAGVTQSPTHLIKTRGQQVTLRCSPKSGHDTVSWYQQALGQGPQFIFQYYEEEERQRGNFPDRFSGHQFPNYSSELNVNALLLGDSALYLCASRPEALAGDSLEQYFGPGTRLTVT.

V gene TRBV6-6 combines with J gene TRBJ1-2; D perhaps matches TRBD1 (6 bases). Between the trimmed V and J ends, which lost 2 bases and 4 bases, there was a span of 17 bases. Germline V CDR1 and CDR2: MNHNY, SVGAGI (reference sequence). The CDR3 loop spans 16 amino acids. Here the CDR3 DNA reads TGTGCCAGCAGTTACATGGGCCCCGACAGGAGCTATGGCTACACCTTC. Translated, it gives CASSYMGPDRSYGYTF.

This clone has only one observation. The chain recombines TRBV10-3 with TRBJ2-7; a possible D gene is TRBD2 (6 bases). Germline V CDR1 and CDR2: ENHRY, SYGVKD. The germline V and J ends were trimmed by 10 bases and 5 bases, with 18 bases remaining between them. The CDR3 extends over 13 amino acids. The CDR3 bases are TGTGCCACGACGGGCCGGGAGCAGAACGAGCAGTACTTC. It is translated as CATTGREQNEQYF.

The chain carries TRBV25-1 and TRBJ2-1; D possibly corresponds to TRBD1 (5 bases). CDR3 size: 15 residues. Trimming left V 2 bases short and J 2 bases short, with 10 bases between. Germline assignment: CDR1 MGHDK and CDR2 SYGVNS. This chain's CDR3 is CASSERQGTYNEQFF. Written as DNA, the CDR3 is TGTGCCAGCAGTGAACGGCAGGGAACCTACAATGAGCAGTTCTTC.

The chain employs TRBV2 and TRBJ2-2; a weak D match, TRBD1 (5 bases). The germline CDR1 and CDR2 sequences are SNHLY and FYNNEI. The germline V and J ends were trimmed by 10 bases and 1 base, with 10 bases remaining between them. The CDR3 has 13 amino acids. Here the CDR3 DNA reads TGTGCCACCTCTCAGGGGAACACCGGGGAGCTGTTTTTT. Translation: CATSQGNTGELFF. Combining the CDR3 with reference TRBV2 and TRBJ2-2 gives the whole variable domain EPEVTQTPSHQVTQMGQEVILRCVPISNHLYFYWYRQILGQKVEFLVSFYNNEISEKSEIFDDQFSVERPDGSNFTLKIRSTKLEDSAMYFCATSQGNTGELFFGEGSRLTVL.